These 3 T cell receptor beta chains share one sample of origin, sequenced in a study of CD8+ T cells in alopecia areata. Extraction of RNA preceded its reverse transcription into cDNA, which served as the sequencing template. The data were produced by immunoSEQ multiplex PCR, yet TCRdb's version contains in-frame clones alone and is incomplete. The sample includes some 210,000 clones, approximately 52% seen only once; the top ten take around 0.46%. The sample was CD4+ T cells sorted from blood, taken at week 0. These receptors all stem from a human donor with alopecia areata.

V is TRBV29-1 and J is TRBJ2-5; D not resolved. The CDR3 spans 13 residues. CDR1 and CDR2 from the germline V gene are SQVTM and ANQGSEA. Trimming stripped 4 bases from V and 1 base from J, with 10 bases between. CDR3: CSVVGRRQETQYF. DNA for the CDR3: TGCAGCGTTGTCGGGCGGCGCCAAGAGACCCAGTACTTC.

The rearrangement links TRBV2 to TRBJ2-7; D ambiguous. Trimming stripped 5 bases from V and 2 bases from J, with 4 bases between. This CDR3 region has 11 residues. The germline V gene encodes CDR1 SNHLY and CDR2 FYNNEI. CDR3 DNA: TGTGCCAGCAGTTTGACCTACGAGCAGTACTTC. This encodes CASSLTYEQYF.

CDR3 nucleotide sequence: TGCGCCAGCAGTCAATCGGGGCGGAGTCCTTTTGGGCAGTACTTC. It is translated as CASSQSGRSPFGQYF. V gene TRBV23-1 combines with J gene TRBJ2-7, with D possibly being TRBD1 (5 bases). TRBV23-1 is an ORF, with its function uncertain. V was trimmed by 0 bases and J by 9 bases, leaving 18 bases between them. This CDR3 contains 15 residues.